The 11 T cell receptor beta chains presented below share a single source sample, sequenced in a study of cytomegalovirus exposure and HLA in healthy donors. 60 Vbeta and 13 Jbeta primers were used in PCR. The table came from immunoSEQ multiplex PCR; TCRdb's copy has only in-frame clones and leaves some out. This table holds approximately 130,000 clones. Sequencing used PBMCs. The receptors were sampled from a woman aged 55-70 years in good health and CMV-seronegative.

The V and J genes are TRBV4-2 and TRBJ2-1, with 9 bases matching TRBD1. Trimming at V came to 3 bases and at J to 5 bases, leaving 5 bases not matched to a gene. The CDR3 loop spans 15 amino acids. Germline CDR1 is LGHNA and CDR2 is YNFKEQ. The CDR3 DNA sequence: TGTGCCAGCAGCCAGGGACAGGGTAGGGACAATGAGCAGTTCTTC. It is translated as CASSQGQGRDNEQFF.

V and J are TRBV11-3 and TRBJ2-1, with D possibly TRBD1 on 6 matching bases. CDR1 SGHNT and CDR2 YENEEA come from the germline V gene. The CDR3 spans 14 residues. V lost 2 bases to trimming and J lost 1 base, with 6 bases between them. The CDR3 is CASSLQGSYNEQFF. The CDR3 bases are TGTGCCAGCAGCTTACAGGGGTCCTACAATGAGCAGTTCTTC.

The CDR3 DNA reads TGTGCCAGCAGCCGGACAGGGCTCTCCTACGAGCAGTACTTC. Translating gives CASSRTGLSYEQYF. The chain is built from TRBV11-3 and TRBJ2-5; 8 bases align to TRBD1. The J call may be wrong; the DNA end is better matched by TRBJ2-7. CDR1 is SGHNT, CDR2 YENEEA, per germline. There are 14 residues in the CDR3.

The rearrangement links TRBV10-2 to TRBJ2-7; a possible D gene is TRBD1 (6 bases). Trimming stripped 6 bases from V and 1 base from J, with 10 bases between. This CDR3 contains 13 residues. Germline V gene data show CDR1 as WSHSY and CDR2 as SAAADI. The CDR3 DNA reads TGCGCCAGCAGCTCAGGGGCTTCCTACGAGCAGTACTTC. As protein: CASSSGASYEQYF.

The chain is built from TRBV5-1 and TRBJ2-1; 7 bases map to TRBD2. The germline V gene encodes CDR1 SGHRS and CDR2 YFSETQ. The CDR3 contains 14 residues. Unmatched junction bases numbered 4, after V lost 0 bases and J lost 7 bases. The CDR3 spells CASSLGQGGNEQFF. In DNA form, the CDR3 reads TGCGCCAGCAGCTTGGGGCAGGGAGGGAATGAGCAGTTCTTC.

This chain links TRBV4-2 with TRBJ1-3, with a weak D call TRBD1 (6 bases). This CDR3 is 16 amino acids long. CDR1 LGHNA and CDR2 YNFKEQ come from the germline V gene. Trimming pared 0 bases from V and 2 bases from J, leaving 11 bases between. CDR3 loop: CASSQEQGSAGNTIYF. The CDR3 region has the DNA TGTGCCAGCAGCCAAGAACAGGGCTCGGCTGGAAACACCATATATTTT.

The chain combines TRBV7-9 with TRBJ2-3; weak D call: TRBD1 (5 bases). Germline CDR1 and CDR2: SEHNR and FQNEAQ (reference sequence). Trimming left V 3 bases short and J 2 bases short, with 15 bases between. This CDR3 has 16 residues. As DNA, the CDR3 is TGTGCCAGCAGCTTTAACGGACAACTACCCACAGATACGCAGTATTTT. It is translated as CASSFNGQLPTDTQYF.

The CDR3 spells CASSLALAGGPYEQYF. The CDR3, as DNA: TGTGCCAGCAGCTTGGCCCTAGCGGGGGGGCCCTACGAGCAGTACTTC. The chain employs TRBV5-6 and TRBJ2-7; TRBD2 matches at 12 bases. Germline lookup yields CDR1 SGHDT and CDR2 YYEEEE. V trimming: 0 bases; J trimming: 2 bases; junction bases outside the gene matches: 3. The CDR3 covers 16 residues. Drawing the rest from reference TRBV5-6 and TRBJ2-7, the complete variable domain is DAGVTQSPTHLIKTRGQQVTLRCSPKSGHDTVSWYQQALGQGPQFIFQYYEEEERQRGNFPDRFSGHQFPNYSSELNVNALLLGDSALYLCASSLALAGGPYEQYFGPGTRLTVT.

The chain joins TRBV10-3 to TRBJ1-5; no clear D gene. The CDR3 consists of 13 residues. The V end was cut by 7 bases, the J end by 6 bases, with 13 bases between. Germline CDR1 reads ENHRY; CDR2 reads SYGVKD. DNA for the CDR3: TGTGCCATCACTGGTGCCGAGGGTCAGCCCCAGCATTTT. Translation: CAITGAEGQPQHF.

CDR3 in amino acids: CASRSGTTTNYGYTF. Written as DNA, the CDR3 is TGTGCCAGCAGGTCCGGGACAACGACGAACTATGGCTACACCTTC. The chain is built from TRBV27 and TRBJ1-2; tentative D call: TRBD1 (6 bases). Germline V gene lookup returns CDR1 MNHEY and CDR2 SMNVEV (reference sequence). Trimming left V 6 bases short and J 2 bases short, with 16 bases between. The CDR3 spans 15 residues.

This sequence joins TRBV5-1 and TRBJ2-1, with 8 nucleotides matching TRBD1. Trimming removed 4 bases from V and 4 bases from J; junction bases left unmatched: 7. There are 15 residues in the CDR3. Germline lookup yields CDR1 SGHRS and CDR2 YFSETQ. The CDR3 bases are TGCGCCAGCAGCCCGCAGGGGGCTGGTTACAATGAGCAGTTCTTC. It specifies CASSPQGAGYNEQFF.